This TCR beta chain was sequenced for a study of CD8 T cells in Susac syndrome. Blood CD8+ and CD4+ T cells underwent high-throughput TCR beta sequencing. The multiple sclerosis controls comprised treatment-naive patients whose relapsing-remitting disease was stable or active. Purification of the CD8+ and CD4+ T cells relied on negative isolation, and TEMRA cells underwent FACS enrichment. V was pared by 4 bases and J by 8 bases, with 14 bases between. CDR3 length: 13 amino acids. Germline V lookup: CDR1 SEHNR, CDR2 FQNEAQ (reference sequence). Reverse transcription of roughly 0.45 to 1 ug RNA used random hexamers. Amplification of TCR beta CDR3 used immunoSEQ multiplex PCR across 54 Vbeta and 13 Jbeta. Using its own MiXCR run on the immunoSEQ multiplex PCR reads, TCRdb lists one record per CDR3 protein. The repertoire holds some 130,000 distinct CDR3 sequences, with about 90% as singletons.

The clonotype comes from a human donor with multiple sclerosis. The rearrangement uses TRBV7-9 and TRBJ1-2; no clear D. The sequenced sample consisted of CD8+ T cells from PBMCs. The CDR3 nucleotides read TGTGCCAGCAGCTCCGAGCCCTCCGGGGGCTACACCTTC. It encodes CASSSEPSGGYTF.